These T cell receptor beta chains were read from a single sample in a study of OX40 agonist ivuxolimab in advanced cancers. Assay used: immunoSEQ multiplex PCR; TCRdb lists only in-frame clones, some missing. The sample has tens of thousands of clones; about 89% are singletons. The sequencing here drew on CD4+ or CD8+ T cells sorted from blood, taken in a trial of the OX40 agonist ivuxolimab. The receptors stem from an adult with an advanced solid tumor such as melanoma, head and neck, liver or kidney cancer. CDR3s include the opening cysteine and the closing phenylalanine or tryptophan. The D gene is left open where the match is weak. The size field is filled for only some rows; it gives once, few, many or a size class.

>-|TRBJ2-7|TRBV5-1|TRBD2
CASSKGLAGGGEQYF
TGCGCCAGCAGCAAGGGACTAGCGGGAGGTGGCGAGCAGTACTTC
>-|TRBJ2-6|TRBV19|-
CASSIGWRGQSGANVLTF
TGTGCCAGTAGTATAGGTTGGAGGGGGCAATCTGGGGCCAACGTCCTGACTTTC
>-|TRBJ1-2|TRBV6-1|-
CASSENTEGLRYGYTF
TGTGCCAGCAGTGAAAACACCGAAGGGCTACGCTATGGCTACACCTTC
>-|TRBJ2-5|TRBV7-9|TRBD1
CASSSRTGGGETQYF
TGTGCCAGCAGCTCCAGGACAGGGGGGGGAGAGACCCAGTACTTC
>-|TRBJ1-2|TRBV25-1|-
CATSSGGSGYTF
TGTGCCACCTCATCCGGGGGGAGTGGCTACACCTTC
>-|TRBJ2-1|TRBV7-3|-
CASSPTGSYNEQFF
TGTGCCAGCAGCCCCACGGGATCCTACAATGAGCAGTTCTTC
>few|TRBJ2-5|TRBV10-3|TRBD2
CAISDGPAGSQETQYF
TGTGCCATCAGTGATGGGCCAGCGGGAAGCCAAGAGACCCAGTACTTC
>-|TRBJ1-5|TRBV28|-
CASSFTLGDEGSNQPQHF
TGTGCCAGCAGTTTCACCCTGGGGGATGAGGGGAGCAATCAGCCCCAGCATTTT
>-|TRBJ1-1|TRBV2|-
CASRGDPNTEAFF
TGTGCCAGCAGGGGGGATCCGAACACTGAAGCTTTCTTT
>-|TRBJ2-1|TRBV30|-
CACGEPIRIDNEQFF
TGTGCCTGTGGGGAACCCATACGCATCGACAATGAGCAGTTCTTC
>once|TRBJ2-7|TRBV9|TRBD2
CASSEGAGAYSYEQYF
TGTGCCAGCAGCGAGGGAGCGGGAGCTTACTCCTACGAGCAGTACTTC
>-|TRBJ2-1|TRBV7-2|TRBD2
CASSPPSLAGYNEQFF
TGTGCCAGCAGCCCCCCAAGTCTAGCGGGATACAATGAGCAGTTCTTC
>-|TRBJ1-3|TRBV9|TRBD1
CASSVEGATGNTIYF
TGTGCCAGCAGCGTAGAGGGGGCCACTGGAAACACCATATATTTT
>-|TRBJ2-1|TRBV19|TRBD2
CASSRGLAGVRGLAYNEQFF
TGTGCCAGTAGTAGAGGACTAGCGGGAGTGAGGGGCCTTGCCTACAATGAGCAGTTCTTC
>-|TRBJ2-1|TRBV7-8|-
CASSLEMSSYNEQFF
TGTGCCAGCAGCTTAGAAATGAGCTCCTACAATGAGCAGTTCTTC
>once|TRBJ2-2|TRBV4-3|-
CASSQAGNTGELFF
TGCGCCAGCAGCCAAGCGGGCAACACCGGGGAGCTGTTTTTT
>-|TRBJ2-5|TRBV5-1|TRBD2
CASSLGFSVVAGAQETQYF
TGCGCCAGCAGCTTGGGGTTCAGTGTGGTAGCGGGAGCACAAGAGACCCAGTACTTC
>-|TRBJ2-7|TRBV5-4|TRBD1
CASSSPDRGTYEQYF
TGTGCCAGCAGCTCCCCGGACAGGGGAACCTACGAGCAGTACTTC
>few|TRBJ1-1|TRBV29-1|-
CSTSLGDTEAFF
TGCAGCACCTCCCTGGGTGACACTGAAGCTTTCTTT
>-|TRBJ1-5|TRBV2|-
CASSADSGSLNQPQHF
TGTGCCAGCAGTGCGGACAGTGGCTCTCTCAATCAGCCCCAGCATTTT
>-|TRBJ2-1|TRBV19|-
CASSPSSVSNEQFF
TGTGCCAGTAGTCCTTCCAGCGTGTCCAATGAGCAGTTCTTC
>-|TRBJ1-4|TRBV7-2|-
CASSLVGGYGEKLFF
TGTGCCAGCAGCTTAGTGGGGGGCTATGGTGAAAAACTGTTTTTT
>-|TRBJ1-1|TRBV11-2|-
CATVGVTEAFF
TGTGCCACCGTCGGAGTCACTGAAGCTTTCTTT
>-|TRBJ2-2|TRBV18|-
CASSPPGAGTNTGELFF
TGTGCCAGCTCACCACCAGGAGCGGGTACGAACACCGGGGAGCTGTTTTTT
>-|TRBJ2-1|TRBV4-2|-
CASSPRGGDEQFF
TGTGCCAGCAGCCCCCGGGGCGGGGACGAGCAGTTCTTC
>-|TRBJ1-1|TRBV20-1|-
CSGTINTEAFF
TGCAGTGGAACCATTAACACTGAAGCTTTCTTT
>few|TRBJ2-1|TRBV11-3|TRBD2
CASSSNPGEGEQFF
TGTGCCAGCAGCTCGAACCCCGGGGAGGGTGAGCAGTTCTTC
>-|TRBJ2-2|TRBV18|-
CASSPSTGSPGELFF
TGTGCCAGCTCGCCGTCTACAGGGAGTCCCGGGGAGCTGTTTTTT
>-|TRBJ1-5|TRBV28|-
CASSFIGGGSNQPQHF
TGTGCCAGCAGTTTTATTGGGGGAGGAAGCAATCAGCCCCAGCATTTT
>-|TRBJ2-2|TRBV19|-
CASSRVNTGELFF
TGTGCCAGTAGTAGGGTGAACACCGGGGAGCTGTTTTTT
>-|TRBJ2-3|TRBV18|TRBD2
CASSQEGLAETDTQYF
TGTGCCAGCTCCCAGGAGGGACTAGCGGAGACAGATACGCAGTATTTT
>-|TRBJ2-3|TRBV11-1|TRBD1
CASSLAAQGRTDTQYF
TGTGCCAGCAGCTTAGCGGCACAGGGGAGAACGGATACGCAGTATTTT
>-|TRBJ1-1|TRBV7-3|-
CASSLEANSAEAFF
TGTGCCAGCAGCTTAGAAGCGAACAGCGCTGAAGCTTTCTTT
>once|TRBJ2-1|TRBV6-5|-
CASSYSFRRDNEQFF
TGTGCCAGCAGTTACTCGTTCCGGAGGGACAATGAGCAGTTCTTC
>-|TRBJ2-5|TRBV5-1|TRBD2
CASSLALAGGPETQYF
TGCGCCAGCAGCTTGGCCCTAGCGGGAGGGCCAGAGACCCAGTACTTC
>-|TRBJ1-1|TRBV14|-
CASNHAKGTEAFF
TGTGCCAGCAACCACGCTAAGGGCACTGAAGCTTTCTTT
>few|TRBJ2-7|TRBV11-2|-
CASSLDRQYEQYF
TGTGCCAGCAGCTTAGATCGGCAGTACGAGCAGTACTTC
>-|TRBJ2-5|TRBV5-4|TRBD1
CASSQEGAVQETQYF
TGTGCCAGCAGCCAAGAGGGGGCGGTCCAAGAGACCCAGTACTTC
>-|TRBJ2-2|TRBV6-1|-
CASSTQSANTGELFF
TGTGCCAGCAGCACACAGTCGGCAAACACCGGGGAGCTGTTTTTT
>-|TRBJ2-7|TRBV11-2|-
CASSLESNFEQYF
TGTGCCAGCAGCTTAGAAAGTAACTTCGAGCAGTACTTC
>-|TRBJ2-7|TRBV13|-
CASRFHGGPRQQYF
TGTGCCAGCAGGTTTCATGGAGGTCCCCGGCAGCAGTACTTC